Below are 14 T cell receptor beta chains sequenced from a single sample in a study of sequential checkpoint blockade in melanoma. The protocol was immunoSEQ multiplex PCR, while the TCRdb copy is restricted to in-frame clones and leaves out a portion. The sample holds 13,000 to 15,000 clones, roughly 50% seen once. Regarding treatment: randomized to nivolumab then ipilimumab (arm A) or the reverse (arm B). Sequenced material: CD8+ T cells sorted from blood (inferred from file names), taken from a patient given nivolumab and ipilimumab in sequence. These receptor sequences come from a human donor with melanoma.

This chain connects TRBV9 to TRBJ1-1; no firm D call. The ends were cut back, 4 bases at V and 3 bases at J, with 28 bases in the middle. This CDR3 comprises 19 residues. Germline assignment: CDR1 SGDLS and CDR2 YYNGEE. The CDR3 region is CASSPAQPLGNKRDTEAFF. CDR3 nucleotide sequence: TGTGCCAGCAGCCCCGCACAGCCTTTGGGCAATAAGCGGGACACTGAAGCTTTCTTT.

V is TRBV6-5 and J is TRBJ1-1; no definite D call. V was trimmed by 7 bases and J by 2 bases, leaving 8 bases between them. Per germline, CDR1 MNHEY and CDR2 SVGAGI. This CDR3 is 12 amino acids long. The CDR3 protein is CASTTGNTEAFF. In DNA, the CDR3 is TGTGCCAGCACGACGGGAAACACTGAAGCTTTCTTT.

The CDR3 DNA is TGTGCCAGCAGTTACTCCAGTGCCGGGGAGCTGTTTTTT. Protein: CASSYSSAGELFF. This chain joins TRBV6-5 and TRBJ2-2; D remains unclear. This CDR3 region has 13 residues. V was clipped by 0 bases and J by 6 bases, with 5 bases between them. Germline CDR1 and CDR2: MNHEY and SVGAGI.

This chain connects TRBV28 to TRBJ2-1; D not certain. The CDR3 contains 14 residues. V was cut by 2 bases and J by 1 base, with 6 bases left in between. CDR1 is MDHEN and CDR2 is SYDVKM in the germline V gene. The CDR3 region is CASSLSESYNEQFF. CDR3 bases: TGTGCCAGCAGTTTAAGTGAGTCCTACAATGAGCAGTTCTTC.

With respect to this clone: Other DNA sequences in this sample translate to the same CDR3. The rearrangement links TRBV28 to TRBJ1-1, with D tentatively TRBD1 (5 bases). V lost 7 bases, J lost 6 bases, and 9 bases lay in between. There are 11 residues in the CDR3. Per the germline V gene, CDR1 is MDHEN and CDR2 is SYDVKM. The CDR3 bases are TGTGCCAGCACCTGGGGGGCTGAAGCTTTCTTT. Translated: CASTWGAEAFF.

CDR3 protein: CASSYGVGDTQYF. DNA for the CDR3: TGTGCCAGCAGTTACGGAGTTGGAGATACGCAGTATTTT. The V gene is TRBV6-5, the J gene TRBJ2-3; D not certain. V lost 2 bases to trimming and J lost 5 bases, with 8 bases between them. The CDR3 runs to 13 residues. Germline CDR1 MNHEY, CDR2 SVGAGI.

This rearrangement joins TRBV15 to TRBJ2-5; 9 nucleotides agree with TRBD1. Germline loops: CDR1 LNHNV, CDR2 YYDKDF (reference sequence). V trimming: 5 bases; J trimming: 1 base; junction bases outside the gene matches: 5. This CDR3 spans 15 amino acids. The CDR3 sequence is CATSPDRGTQETQYF. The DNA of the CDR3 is TGTGCCACCAGCCCCGACAGGGGGACCCAAGAGACCCAGTACTTC.

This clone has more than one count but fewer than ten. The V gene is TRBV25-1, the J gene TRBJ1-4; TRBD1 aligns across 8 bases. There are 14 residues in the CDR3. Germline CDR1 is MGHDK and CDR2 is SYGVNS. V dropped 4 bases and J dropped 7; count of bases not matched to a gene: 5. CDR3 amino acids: CASSAQGESEKLFF. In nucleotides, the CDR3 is TGTGCCAGCAGTGCACAGGGGGAAAGTGAAAAACTGTTTTTT.

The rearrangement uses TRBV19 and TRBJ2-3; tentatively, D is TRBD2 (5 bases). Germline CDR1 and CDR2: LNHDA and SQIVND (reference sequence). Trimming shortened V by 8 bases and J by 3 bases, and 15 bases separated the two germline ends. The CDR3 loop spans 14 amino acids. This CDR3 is CASGGSLATDTQYF. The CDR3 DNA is TGTGCCAGTGGCGGGTCCTTGGCGACAGATACGCAGTATTTT.

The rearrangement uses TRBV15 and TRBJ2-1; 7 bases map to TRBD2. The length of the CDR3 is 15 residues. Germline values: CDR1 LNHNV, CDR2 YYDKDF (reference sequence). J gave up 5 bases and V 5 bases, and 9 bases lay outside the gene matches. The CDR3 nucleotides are TGTGCCACCAGCGATCCAAGGCGGGGGAACAATGAGCAGTTCTTC. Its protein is CATSDPRRGNNEQFF.

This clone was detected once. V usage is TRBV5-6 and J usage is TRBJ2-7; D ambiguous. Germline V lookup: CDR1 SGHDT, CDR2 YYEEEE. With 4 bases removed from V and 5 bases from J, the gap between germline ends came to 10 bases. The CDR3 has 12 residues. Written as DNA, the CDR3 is TGTGCCAGCAGCGCTCTGGGCGACGAGCAGTACTTC. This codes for CASSALGDEQYF.

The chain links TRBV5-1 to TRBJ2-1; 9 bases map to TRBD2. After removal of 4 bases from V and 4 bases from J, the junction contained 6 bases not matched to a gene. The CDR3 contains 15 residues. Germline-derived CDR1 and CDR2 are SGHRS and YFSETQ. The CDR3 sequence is CASSPRAGGYNEQFF. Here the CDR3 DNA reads TGCGCCAGCAGCCCCCGAGCGGGAGGTTACAATGAGCAGTTCTTC.

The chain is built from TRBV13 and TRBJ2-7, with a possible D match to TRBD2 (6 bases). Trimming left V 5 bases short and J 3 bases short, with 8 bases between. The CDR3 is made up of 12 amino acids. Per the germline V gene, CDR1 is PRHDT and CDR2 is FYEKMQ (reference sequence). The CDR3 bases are TGTGCCAGCAGCATCGGGGGCTACGAGCAGTACTTC. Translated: CASSIGGYEQYF.

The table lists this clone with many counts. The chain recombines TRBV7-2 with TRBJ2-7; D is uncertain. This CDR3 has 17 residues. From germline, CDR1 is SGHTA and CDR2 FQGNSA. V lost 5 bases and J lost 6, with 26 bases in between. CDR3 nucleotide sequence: TGTGCCAGCAGCCAGAGAGGAAACATCCCAAGTCGAGGCGAGCAGTACTTC. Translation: CASSQRGNIPSRGEQYF. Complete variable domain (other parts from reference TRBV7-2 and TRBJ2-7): GAGVSQSPSNKVTEKGKDVELRCDPISGHTALYWYRQSLGQGLEFLIYFQGNSAPDKSGLPSDRFSAERTGGSVSTLTIQRTQQEDSAVYLCASSQRGNIPSRGEQYFGPGTRLTVT.